One and the same sample provided the 8 T cell receptor beta chains below, sequenced in a study of OX40 agonist ivuxolimab in advanced cancers. Only in-frame clones appear in the TCRdb table, and some are missing; sequencing was by immunoSEQ multiplex PCR. The table includes approximately 94,000 clones, about 88% detected once. The sequenced sample was CD4+ or CD8+ T cells sorted from blood, obtained in a trial of the OX40 agonist ivuxolimab. The receptors originated from an adult with an advanced solid tumor such as melanoma, head and neck, liver or kidney cancer.

This clone was detected only once. The chain has TRBV5-1 and TRBJ2-3, with D possibly being TRBD2 (5 bases). V gave up 4 bases and J gave up 1 base, with 16 bases separating them. Germline CDR1 SGHRS, CDR2 YFSETQ. The CDR3 runs 16 residues. This CDR3 reads CASSPIGFGGTDTQYF. DNA for the CDR3: TGCGCCAGCAGCCCGATTGGGTTCGGGGGCACAGATACGCAGTATTTT.

The rearrangement links TRBV18 to TRBJ2-6, with D maybe TRBD1 (7 bases). V was clipped by 4 bases and J by 4 bases, with 11 bases between them. CDR1 and CDR2 (germline): KGHSH, LQKENI. The CDR3 covers 15 residues. This CDR3 reads CASSRRGDGANVLTF. The CDR3 DNA reads TGTGCCAGCTCACGCAGGGGGGACGGGGCCAACGTCCTGACTTTC.

The chain is built from TRBV11-2 and TRBJ1-4; D may be TRBD1 (5 bases). The germline V and J ends were trimmed by 5 bases and 5 bases, with 15 bases remaining between them. This CDR3 has 15 amino acids. Per the germline V gene, CDR1 is SGHAT and CDR2 is FQNNGV. The CDR3 region is CASSLAGTGNEKLFF. CDR3 bases: TGTGCCAGCAGCCTCGCCGGGACGGGGAATGAAAAACTGTTTTTT.

The chain couples TRBV2 to TRBJ1-5; 10 bases line up with TRBD1. Germline values: CDR1 SNHLY, CDR2 FYNNEI. The CDR3 runs 17 residues. V trimming: 8 bases; J trimming: 0 bases; junction bases outside the gene matches: 10. The CDR3 nucleotides read TGTGCCAGCGAGAGGGACAGGGGAGGAAATAGCAATCAGCCCCAGCATTTT. Encoded protein: CASERDRGGNSNQPQHF.

This chain links TRBV4-1 with TRBJ1-2; D perhaps matches TRBD1 (5 bases). This CDR3 comprises 15 residues. The germline V gene has CDR1 MGHRA and CDR2 YSYEKL. Deletions cut 1 base from V and 5 bases from J, with 14 bases between. The CDR3 region has the DNA TGCGCCAGCAGCCAAGTTCGCCAGGGTGTTTATGGCTACACCTTC. Protein sequence: CASSQVRQGVYGYTF.

The chain combines TRBV2 with TRBJ2-1; D is perhaps TRBD2 (5 bases). Trimming left V 1 base short and J 4 bases short, with 11 bases between. Germline V lookup: CDR1 SNHLY, CDR2 FYNNEI. The CDR3 spans 15 residues. CDR3 protein: CASSEGPGGYNEQFF. The CDR3, as DNA: TGTGCCAGCAGTGAAGGTCCAGGCGGGTACAATGAGCAGTTCTTC.

The CDR3 sequence is CASTRGGQAADTQYF. The CDR3 DNA sequence: TGTGCCAGCACTCGGGGGGGACAGGCGGCAGATACGCAGTATTTT. V usage is TRBV2 and J usage is TRBJ2-3; D might be TRBD1 or TRBD2, each matching 8 bases. CDR1 is SNHLY, CDR2 FYNNEI, per germline. Trimming cost V 7 bases and J 4 bases, with 18 bases left between them. The CDR3 is 15 residues long.

This clone was detected only a few times. The chain employs TRBV5-6 and TRBJ1-2; a possible D gene is TRBD1 (6 bases). CDR1 and CDR2 (germline): SGHDT, YYEEEE. V shed 3 bases and J shed 4 bases, with 10 bases lying between them. The length of the CDR3 is 13 residues. The CDR3 protein is CASSSDRSYGYTF. CDR3 DNA sequence: TGTGCCAGCAGCTCGGACAGAAGCTATGGCTACACCTTC. The whole variable domain, filled in from reference TRBV5-6 and TRBJ1-2, reads DAGVTQSPTHLIKTRGQQVTLRCSPKSGHDTVSWYQQALGQGPQFIFQYYEEEERQRGNFPDRFSGHQFPNYSSELNVNALLLGDSALYLCASSSDRSYGYTFGSGTRLTVV.